A selection of T cell receptor beta chains follows, all from one sample in a study of CD8 T cells in Susac syndrome. Each CDR3 protein gets one entry after TCRdb re-called the immunoSEQ multiplex PCR reads with MiXCR. The data contain 100,000 to 150,000 distinct CDR3 sequences, 80% of them singletons. Sequences were obtained from CD8+ T cells from PBMCs. The source of these receptors is a human donor with multiple sclerosis. CDR3s include the opening cysteine and the closing phenylalanine or tryptophan. The D gene is left open where the match is weak. Only some rows state a clone size, as once, few, many or a class for expanded clones.

clone_size	j_call	v_call	d_call	cdr3_nt	cdr3_aa
NA	TRBJ2-2	TRBV7-6	TRBD2	TGTGCCAGTCGAGAGGGACTAGCTCGTCCCGGGGAGCTGTTTTTT	CASREGLARPGELFF
NA	TRBJ2-3	TRBV12-3/TRBV12-4	TRBD1	TGTGCCAGCAGGGAGAGACAGGGTTTTGGATCCAGGCTGGGGGATACGCAGTATTTT	CASRERQGFGSRLGDTQYF
NA	TRBJ2-1	TRBV19	NA	TGTGCCAGTAGTACCGGACTTCTGGGTGTGGGACCCGATGAGCAGTTCTTC	CASSTGLLGVGPDEQFF
NA	TRBJ2-1	TRBV20-1	NA	TGCAGTGCTAGACCGCCCTTGGCGGGATCCTACAATGAGCAGTTCTTC	CSARPPLAGSYNEQFF
once	TRBJ2-1	TRBV7-2	NA	TGTGCCAGCAGCTCCGGGACTCTAGTACCCAATGAGCAGTTCTTC	CASSSGTLVPNEQFF
NA	TRBJ1-1	TRBV27	TRBD1	TGTGCCAGCGGGAACAGGGGGAAATCTGAAGCTTTCTTT	CASGNRGKSEAFF
NA	TRBJ2-1	TRBV2	NA	TGTGCCAGCGGCGTTGTCACCTACAATGAGCAGTTCTTC	CASGVVTYNEQFF
NA	TRBJ2-3	TRBV5-6	TRBD2	TGTGCCAGCAGCTTGCCCAGCGGGAGTCAGTATACGCAGTATTTT	CASSLPSGSQYTQYF
NA	TRBJ2-2	TRBV9	NA	TGTGCCAGCAGCGTAGGCTGGGTCGAGTCCGGGGAGCTGTTTTTT	CASSVGWVESGELFF
few	TRBJ2-2	TRBV5-4	NA	TGTGCCAGCAGCTTGCACTGGGACCACGGACAGCACACCGGGGAGCTGTTTTTT	CASSLHWDHGQHTGELFF
NA	TRBJ1-1	TRBV4-3	NA	TGCGCCAGCAGCCAAGATCGAACAGGTTCTTGGGAAGCTTTCTTT	CASSQDRTGSWEAFF
once	TRBJ1-4	TRBV7-9	TRBD1	TGTGCCAGCAGCTTTAACAGGGGGAGCGATGAAAAACTGTTTTTT	CASSFNRGSDEKLFF